A single sample gave rise to the 31 T cell receptor beta chains below, sequenced in a study of metastatic and nonmetastatic thyroid tumors. With MiXCR, TCRdb called clones anew from the PCR reads. The sample includes tens of thousands of clones, approximately 19% seen only once; the top ten take over 6%. Thyroid surgery was performed in patients who had received no treatment beforehand. The sequenced sample consisted of blood. These receptors all stem from a female donor with papillary thyroid cancer or a benign thyroid nodule (not recorded which). Some clones in this sample may be carry-over from other donors' samples.

In its sample, this clone was seen many times. The rearrangement uses TRBV7-2 and TRBJ1-6, with 9 bases fitting TRBD1. With 3 bases clipped from V and 8 bases from J, the junction kept 2 bases outside the gene matches. Germline V gives CDR1 SGHTA, CDR2 FQGNSA. This CDR3 is built from 14 residues. The CDR3 sequence is CASSFRDRDSPLHF. CDR3 sequence (DNA): TGTGCCAGCAGCTTCCGGGACAGGGATTCACCCCTCCACTTT.

This chain joins TRBV20-1 and TRBJ1-6; 10 bases line up with TRBD1. CDR1 DFQATT and CDR2 SNEGSKA come from the germline V gene (reference sequence). V lost 3 bases, J lost 1 base, and 6 bases stayed unmatched. The CDR3 consists of 17 residues. CDR3 nucleotides: TGCAGTGCTAGCCGACAGGGGGCGGGTTCCTATAATTCACCCCTCCACTTT. Its protein is CSASRQGAGSYNSPLHF.

This clone was seen ten or more times. The J gene is TRBJ1-1, the V gene TRBV6-1, with 7 bases fitting TRBD1. The ends lost 6 bases at V and 0 bases at J; junction bases unmatched: 10. This CDR3 comprises 16 residues. Germline loops: CDR1 MNHNS, CDR2 SASEGT. This CDR3 is CASSSGQAVLNTEAFF. The DNA for the CDR3 is TGTGCCAGCAGCTCTGGACAGGCGGTACTGAACACTGAAGCTTTCTTT.

This clone was seen at least ten times. The sample holds other DNA sequences that translate to the same CDR3. J is TRBJ2-1 and V is TRBV20-1; D unclear. Germline-derived CDR1 and CDR2 are DFQATT and SNEGSKA (reference sequence). V was shortened by 3 bases and J by 6 bases, with 12 bases between the two germline ends. The CDR3 totals 13 residues. The DNA of the CDR3 is TGCAGTGCTAGCGGTACGGGCGGCAATGAGCAGTTCTTC. It is translated as CSASGTGGNEQFF.

This clone came up many times. This chain connects TRBV10-3 to TRBJ1-2, with D maybe TRBD1 (5 bases). Between the trimmed V and J ends, which lost 4 bases and 0 bases, there was a span of 9 bases. The CDR3 sequence is 14 residues long. Per the germline V gene, CDR1 is ENHRY and CDR2 is SYGVKD. The CDR3 here is CAISGQPTNYGYTF. The CDR3 DNA reads TGTGCCATCAGTGGACAGCCAACTAACTATGGCTACACCTTC.

This clone was observed at least ten times. The chain is built from TRBV19 and TRBJ2-2; the match to TRBD2 covers 11 bases. The V gene's germline CDR1 is LNHDA and CDR2 SQIVND (reference sequence). V shed 3 bases, J shed 7 bases, and the junction held 10 bases outside the gene matches. The CDR3 is 17 amino acids. The CDR3 spells CASSIRISGREVGELFF. The CDR3 coding sequence is TGTGCCAGTAGTATCCGAATTAGCGGGAGGGAGGTCGGGGAGCTGTTTTTT.

This clone was seen repeatedly, ten times or more. V usage is TRBV27 and J usage is TRBJ2-1; 12 positions agree with TRBD2. After removal of 5 bases from V and 7 bases from J, the junction contained 6 bases not matched to a gene. This CDR3 is 15 amino acids long. The germline V gene has CDR1 MNHEY and CDR2 SMNVEV (reference sequence). The CDR3 spells CASSPKTSGRNEQFF. The CDR3 nucleotides are TGTGCCAGCAGTCCCAAAACTAGCGGGAGGAATGAGCAGTTCTTC.

The sample holds many counts of this clone. The V and J genes are TRBV28 and TRBJ2-1; D may be TRBD1 (5 bases). This CDR3 has 15 amino acids. Looked up from germline, CDR1 is MDHEN and CDR2 is SYDVKM. V was clipped by 7 bases and J by 1 base, with 14 bases between them. CDR3 nucleotides: TGTGCCAGCACTCGCAGGGTTCGTTCCTACAATGAGCAGTTCTTC. Translated: CASTRRVRSYNEQFF.

The chain couples TRBV2 to TRBJ1-4; no definite D call. The germline V gene has CDR1 SNHLY and CDR2 FYNNEI. V lost 6 bases and J 4 bases, leaving 9 bases between the germline ends. This CDR3 spans 13 amino acids. The CDR3 bases are TGTGCCAGCAGGCAGGATTATAATGAAAAACTGTTTTTT. This sequence encodes CASRQDYNEKLFF.

Many counts were recorded for this clone. The CDR3: CASSFDREATEAFF. The CDR3 DNA is TGTGCCAGCAGCTTTGACAGGGAGGCCACTGAAGCTTTCTTT. The rearrangement joins TRBV7-3 to TRBJ1-1; 7 bases fit TRBD1. From germline, CDR1 is SGHTA and CDR2 FQGTGA. Trimming removed 3 bases from V and 4 bases from J; junction bases left unmatched: 5. The CDR3 consists of 14 residues.

The chain couples TRBV20-1 to TRBJ2-3; D gene ambiguous. Germline V gene lookup returns CDR1 DFQATT and CDR2 SNEGSKA (reference sequence). Trimming cost V 6 bases and J 0 bases, with 19 bases left between them. The CDR3 has 16 amino acids. DNA of the CDR3: TGCAGTGCCGTTTACTACGCGATCCGAAGCACAGATACGCAGTATTTT. This encodes CSAVYYAIRSTDTQYF.

This clone was found many times. The chain recombines TRBV27 with TRBJ2-5; D perhaps matches TRBD2 (5 bases). The CDR3 is 15 amino acids. The germline V gene has CDR1 MNHEY and CDR2 SMNVEV (reference sequence). The V gene lost 3 bases and the J gene lost 4 bases, with 15 bases spanning the gap. In DNA, the CDR3 is TGTGCCAGCAGTTTTCTAGCTTCGGTTCGAGAGACCCAGTACTTC. It specifies CASSFLASVRETQYF.

As to this clone: Being one base from a much bigger clone, this may be a read error. The genes are TRBV5-5 and TRBJ2-5, with TRBD1 as a possible D gene (6 bases). The germline V gene has CDR1 SGHKS and CDR2 YYEKEE (reference sequence). With 4 bases removed from V and 2 bases from J, the gap between germline ends came to 12 bases. CDR3 size: 14 residues. The CDR3 nucleotides read TGTGCCAGCAGCCTACAGGGTCCTCAAGAGACCCAGTACTTC. Its protein is CASSLQGPQETQYF. The full variable domain, its missing parts supplied by reference TRBV5-5 and TRBJ2-5, is DAGVTQSPTHLIKTRGQQVTLRCSPISGHKSVSWYQQVLGQGPQFIFQYYEKEERGRGNFPDRFSARQFPNYSSELNVNALLLGDSALYLCASSLQGPQETQYFGPGTRLLVL.

CDR3 sequence (DNA): TGTGCCAGCAGCTTTGGGACAGGGGCATACGAGCAGTACTTC. It is translated as CASSFGTGAYEQYF. The rearrangement uses TRBV11-2 and TRBJ2-7, with 10 bases that match TRBD1. The CDR3 sequence is 14 residues long. The V gene's germline CDR1 is SGHAT and CDR2 FQNNGV. Losses at the gene ends were 3 bases for V and 4 bases for J; bases not matched to a gene: 3.

The chain carries TRBV12-3 or TRBV12-4 and TRBJ1-1; maybe TRBD1 (5 bases). V was pared by 1 base and J by 5 bases, with 17 bases between. The CDR3 contains 16 residues. CDR3 bases: TGTGCCAGCAGTTTAGGAGGGGTCCGACGTTCGACTGAAGCTTTCTTT. Protein sequence: CASSLGGVRRSTEAFF.

This clone was observed many times. V and J are TRBV27 and TRBJ2-5; either TRBD1 or TRBD2 may supply D (5 bases each). The CDR3 runs 15 residues. Looked up from germline, CDR1 is MNHEY and CDR2 is SMNVEV (reference sequence). V was trimmed by 3 bases and J by 2 bases, leaving 13 bases between them. The DNA of the CDR3 is TGTGCCAGCAGTTTCCTGGGACCGGGACAAGAGACCCAGTACTTC. As protein: CASSFLGPGQETQYF.

This clone was found many times. The chain carries TRBV11-2 and TRBJ2-1; 9 positions match TRBD2. CDR1 and CDR2 (germline): SGHAT, FQNNGV. V dropped 2 bases and J dropped 9; count of bases not matched to a gene: 17. This CDR3 has 18 residues. The DNA of the CDR3 is TGTGCCAGCAGCTTAAACCCCCGCGGGAGGGCCCTGAGAGCTGAGCAGTTCTTC. This translates into CASSLNPRGRALRAEQFF.

The V call is TRBV20-1, the J call TRBJ1-5; TRBD1 matches at 9 bases. V dropped 7 bases and J dropped 2; count of bases not matched to a gene: 6. The germline gives CDR1 DFQATT, CDR2 SNEGSKA (reference sequence). CDR3 length: 14 residues. The CDR3 protein is CSVQQGAGNQPQHF. DNA for the CDR3: TGCAGTGTTCAACAGGGGGCAGGCAATCAGCCCCAGCATTTT.

At least ten counts were recorded for this clone. The chain couples TRBV6-2 or TRBV6-3 to TRBJ2-4; TRBD2 is a possible D gene (5 bases). The CDR3 sequence is 15 residues long. The germline gives CDR1 MNHEY, CDR2 SVGEGT. The V gene lost 8 bases and the J gene lost 7 bases, with 21 bases spanning the gap. DNA for the CDR3: TGTGCCAGCGGGGTGACGGGCCCGAGAGGGAACATTCAGTACTTC. Its translation: CASGVTGPRGNIQYF.

This clone was picked up many times. This chain links TRBV10-2 with TRBJ2-7; D remains unclear. V shed 5 bases and J shed 2 bases, with 4 bases lying between them. Germline CDR1 reads WSHSY; CDR2 reads SAAADI. The CDR3 runs to 11 residues. DNA for the CDR3: TGCGCCAGCAGTCTTACCTACGAGCAGTACTTC. Amino acid sequence: CASSLTYEQYF.

This clone appeared many times. This chain joins TRBV6-2 or TRBV6-3 and TRBJ2-1; D is undetermined. V dropped 6 bases and J dropped 0 bases, with 9 bases sitting between them. There are 14 residues in the CDR3. Per the germline V gene, CDR1 is MNHEY and CDR2 is SVGEGT. The CDR3 is CASSPSSSYNEQFF. The CDR3 DNA reads TGTGCCAGCAGCCCCTCGAGCTCCTACAATGAGCAGTTCTTC.

In its sample, this clone was seen many times. The CDR3 loop is CASSLVFRTSGSGETQYF. For the CDR3, the DNA is TGTGCCAGCAGCTTAGTGTTTCGGACTAGCGGGAGCGGGGAGACCCAGTACTTC. The V gene is TRBV11-2, the J gene TRBJ2-5; 13 bases map to TRBD2. Germline V gene sequence: CDR1 SGHAT, CDR2 FQNNGV. Losses at the gene ends were 1 base for V and 5 bases for J; bases not matched to a gene: 10. This CDR3 contains 18 residues.

By its share, this clone is large. This sequence joins TRBV27 and TRBJ1-6; D uncertain. This CDR3 is 13 amino acids long. The germline V and J ends were trimmed by 3 bases and 7 bases, with 7 bases remaining between them. Germline lookup yields CDR1 MNHEY and CDR2 SMNVEV (reference sequence). CDR3 DNA sequence: TGTGCCAGCAGTTTCAACATGAATTCACCCCTCCACTTT. Translated: CASSFNMNSPLHF.

This clone was counted at least ten times. The chain combines TRBV20-1 with TRBJ2-5; D is undetermined. V lost 0 bases and J lost 4, with 15 bases in between. CDR3 size: 15 residues. Germline CDR1 reads DFQATT; CDR2 reads SNEGSKA (reference sequence). The CDR3 here is CSARDHSEQRETQYF. The CDR3 nucleotides read TGCAGTGCTAGAGATCACTCGGAACAACGAGAGACCCAGTACTTC.

This clone was picked up many times. The genes are TRBV15 and TRBJ2-1, with 8 bases that match TRBD2. CDR1 is LNHNV and CDR2 is YYDKDF in the germline V gene (reference sequence). CDR3 length: 16 amino acids. Trimming took 7 bases from V and 7 from J; bases not matched to a gene: 15. CDR3: CATNRGGSGMVNEQFF. Written as DNA, the CDR3 is TGTGCCACCAATAGAGGGGGTAGCGGGATGGTTAATGAGCAGTTCTTC.

V usage is TRBV6-2 or TRBV6-3 and J usage is TRBJ2-3; no reliable D call. The J call may be faulty, since TRBJ1-5 better matches the DNA end. CDR1 and CDR2 from the germline V gene are MNHEY and SVGEGT. This CDR3 contains 14 residues. Here the CDR3 DNA reads TGTGCCAGCAGTGGCCGGGTCAGTGGAGATACTCAGCATTTT. Translating gives CASSGRVSGDTQHF.

This clone was observed a handful of times. The chain is built from TRBV14 and TRBJ2-7, with a tentative D call TRBD2 (6 bases). CDR3 length equals 13 residues. Trimming stripped 3 bases from V and 2 bases from J, with 8 bases between. The germline CDR1 and CDR2 sequences are SGHDN and FVKESK. CDR3 protein: CASSQRDAYEQYF. In nucleotides, the CDR3 is TGTGCCAGCAGCCAGCGGGACGCCTACGAGCAGTACTTC.

There are many counts of this clone. V is TRBV18 and J is TRBJ2-7; possibly TRBD2 for D (6 bases). CDR1 is KGHSH and CDR2 is LQKENI in the germline V gene. Trimming removed 2 bases from V and 7 bases from J, with 15 bases in between. This CDR3 is built from 14 residues. DNA for the CDR3: TGTGCCAGCTCACCAGAGCCTATGGGGGGTGAGCAGTACTTC. This encodes CASSPEPMGGEQYF.

The chain carries TRBV11-3 and TRBJ2-2; D may be TRBD1 or TRBD2 (5 bases each). CDR3 length: 13 residues. Germline CDR1 reads SGHNT; CDR2 reads YENEEA. V lost 6 bases and J lost 6, with 11 bases in between. Here the CDR3 reads CASSPTGPGELFF. In DNA form, the CDR3 reads TGTGCCAGCAGTCCAACGGGGCCCGGGGAGCTGTTTTTT.

This clone showed up many times. The chain has TRBV5-1 and TRBJ2-1, with a weak D call TRBD2 (5 bases). The germline V gene has CDR1 SGHRS and CDR2 YFSETQ. Trimming removed 4 bases from V and 11 bases from J, with 13 bases in between. The CDR3 is 12 amino acids. In DNA, the CDR3 is TGCGCCAGCAGCCTACCGGGGTCGAAGCAGTTCTTC. Its translation: CASSLPGSKQFF.

Ten or more counts support this clone. The chain combines TRBV28 with TRBJ1-1; D not certain. The germline V gene has CDR1 MDHEN and CDR2 SYDVKM. The V and J ends lost 1 base and 7 bases respectively, with 10 bases between them. CDR3 size: 13 residues. CDR3 residues: CASSLSAHDEAFF. In DNA form, the CDR3 reads TGTGCCAGCAGTTTATCAGCACATGATGAAGCTTTCTTT.